These 4 T cell receptor beta chains share one sample of origin, sequenced in a study of Graves' ophthalmopathy and Graves' hyperthyroidism. Using RNA transcripts, the TCR beta CDR3 regions were amplified. Second-round multiplex PCR came after first-round RT-PCR with HTBI primers. TCRdb reprocessed the multiplex PCR reads with MiXCR, giving one entry per CDR3 protein. This table has about 480,000 distinct CDR3 sequences, under 15% appearing once. Source material: blood. These TCRs come from a woman aged 25 to 39 with Graves' ophthalmopathy.

The V gene is TRBV2, the J gene TRBJ2-5; D gene uncertain. Looked up from germline, CDR1 is SNHLY and CDR2 is FYNNEI. The ends were cut back, 3 bases at V and 3 bases at J, with 11 bases in the middle. The CDR3 is made up of 14 amino acids. Here the CDR3 reads CASSESHRKETQYF. CDR3 nucleotides: TGTGCCAGCAGTGAGTCCCACAGAAAAGAGACCCAGTACTTC.

This clonotype occurred a few times. V gene TRBV11-2 combines with J gene TRBJ1-1; 8 positions agree with TRBD1. Germline V gene lookup returns CDR1 SGHAT and CDR2 FQNNGV. The CDR3 runs to 15 residues. The V and J ends lost 5 bases and 1 base, in that order; junction bases with no gene match: 6. The CDR3 sequence is CASSALTGANTEAFF. In DNA form, the CDR3 reads TGTGCCAGCAGCGCCCTGACAGGGGCGAACACTGAAGCTTTCTTT.

This clonotype was seen ten or more times. This sequence joins TRBV19 and TRBJ1-1; D is undetermined. V gave up 3 bases and J gave up 1 base, with 6 bases separating them. CDR3 length: 13 amino acids. Germline V CDR1 and CDR2: LNHDA, SQIVND (reference sequence). The CDR3 reads CASSIRPNTEAFF. In DNA form, the CDR3 reads TGTGCCAGTAGTATCAGACCGAACACTGAAGCTTTCTTT.

This clonotype appeared many times. V usage is TRBV18 and J usage is TRBJ2-7; the match to TRBD1 covers 10 bases. With 3 bases clipped from V and 5 bases from J, the junction kept 7 bases outside the gene matches. Per the germline V gene, CDR1 is KGHSH and CDR2 is LQKENI. The CDR3 totals 15 residues. As DNA, the CDR3 is TGTGCCAGCTCACCTAGCCGGGACAGGGGACACGAGCAGTACTTC. Amino acid sequence: CASSPSRDRGHEQYF.